The present TCR beta chain was sequenced within a study of cytomegalovirus exposure and HLA in healthy donors. Overall study findings and caveats: Follow-up analysis later connected one missense variant in DCLRE1C with trimming of TCR beta V- and J-genes.

Amplification used 60 Vbeta primers and 13 Jbeta primers. Sequencing was performed with immunoSEQ multiplex PCR; in TCRdb, only in-frame clones are kept and a portion is missing. The table records some 120,000 clones, approximately 78% of them present only once. Donors consisted of healthy bone marrow donors. Germline V lookup: CDR1 MGHDK, CDR2 SYGVNS. The length of the CDR3 is 13 residues. Of note for this clone: The antigen remains undetermined.

V and J are TRBV25-1 and TRBJ2-5; D call uncertain. The DNA end is more similar to TRBJ2-7, so the J call may be wrong. The source material was PBMCs. The TCR was taken from a man aged 40-50 years in good health and CMV-seronegative. The CDR3 DNA reads as TGTGCCAGCAGTGACAGGCCTACCTACGAGCAGTACTTC. It codes for CASSDRPTYEQYF.